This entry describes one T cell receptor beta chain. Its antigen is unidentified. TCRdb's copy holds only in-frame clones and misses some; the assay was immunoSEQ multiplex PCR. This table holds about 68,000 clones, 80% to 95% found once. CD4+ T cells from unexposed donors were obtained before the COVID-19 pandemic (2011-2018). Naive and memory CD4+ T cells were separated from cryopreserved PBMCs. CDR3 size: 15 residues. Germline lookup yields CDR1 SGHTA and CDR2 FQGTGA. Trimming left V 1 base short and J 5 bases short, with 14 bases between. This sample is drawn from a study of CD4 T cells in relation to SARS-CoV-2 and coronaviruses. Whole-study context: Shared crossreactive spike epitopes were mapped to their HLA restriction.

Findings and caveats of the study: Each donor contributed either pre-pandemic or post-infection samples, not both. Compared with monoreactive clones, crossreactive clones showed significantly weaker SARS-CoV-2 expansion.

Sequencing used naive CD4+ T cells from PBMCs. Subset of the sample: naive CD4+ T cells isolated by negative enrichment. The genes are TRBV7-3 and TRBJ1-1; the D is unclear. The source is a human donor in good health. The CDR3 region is CASSLNPSIQTEAFF. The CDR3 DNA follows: TGTGCCAGCAGCTTAAACCCCTCTATCCAGACTGAAGCTTTCTTT.